This T cell receptor (beta chain) is drawn from a study of shared clonotypes between healthy human individuals. Deletions cut 5 bases from V and 4 bases from J, with 8 bases between. The CDR3 is 12 amino acids. Germline V gene lookup returns CDR1 SNHLY and CDR2 FYNNEI. The study drew its donors from healthy HIV-negative adults without recent acute infections or vaccinations. The table came from immunoSEQ multiplex PCR; TCRdb's copy has only in-frame clones and leaves some out. Here the sample spans a few million clones, over 85% being singletons. The sample was naive CD4+ T cells from PBMCs. Subset denoted: CD45RA+ positively selected. This receptor was taken from a man younger than 35 in good health. Some clones in this sample may be carry-over from other donors' samples. The gene calls are TRBV2 and TRBJ1-2; no definite D call. The CDR3 DNA is TGTGCCAGCAGTCCAAACCTCTATGGCTACACCTTC. It specifies CASSPNLYGYTF.